This TCR beta chain was recovered during a study of blood T cells in healthy people across ages. The wider study: For every two T cells, template switching captured about one barcoded beta molecule.

The authors ran a second PCR of about 6 to 11 cycles using a sample-barcoded 5' primer and a J-beta primer mix. Every cDNA molecule carried a tag from a template-switch adaptor bearing 12 random nucleotides. TCRdb re-derived calls from the 5' RACE reads in MiXCR, one entry per CDR3 protein. The table has around 1.5 million distinct CDR3 sequences, 30% to 40% seen once. This clonotype was counted ten times or more. What it recognizes is unknown. The amount of total RNA extracted per sample was at least 5.5 micrograms. Study-wide results and caveats: Those diversity estimates obtained from one million T cells were thought to be underestimates.

The clonotype originates from a woman aged 25 to 39 in good health. The sequencing input was blood.

CDR3 protein: CASSVAVGGAEEQYF. DNA for the CDR3: TGTGCCAGCAGCGTAGCTGTCGGGGGGGCGGAGGAGCAGTACTTC. The chain uses TRBV9 and TRBJ2-7, with 8 bases aligning to TRBD2. With 0 bases clipped from V and 7 bases from J, the junction kept 9 bases outside the gene matches. This CDR3 has 15 residues. CDR1 is SGDLS and CDR2 is YYNGEE in the germline V gene.